Each of the 8 T cell receptor beta chains below was sequenced from the same sample in a study of blood T cell repertoires in COVID-19. TCRdb's table, derived via immunoSEQ multiplex PCR, lists solely in-frame clones and lacks some. The sample lists 400,000 to 500,000 clones, approximately 87% seen once, with 1.5% to 2% in the top ten. Source material: PBMCs or T cells enriched from blood (not recorded which). The receptors were gathered from a woman in her 40s who had recovered from COVID-19.

Comment on this clone: One end of the junction does not line up with germline, which may come from a read error. This sequence joins TRBV11-2 and TRBJ2-7; 12 bases line up with TRBD2. Germline V gives CDR1 SGHAT, CDR2 FQNNGV. The CDR3 is 11 residues long. The CDR3 loop reads CASRLAGGPNF. The CDR3 coding sequence is TGTGCCAGCAGGCTAGCGGGAGGGCCGAACTTC.

The V gene is TRBV5-1, the J gene TRBJ1-2, with TRBD1 identical over 10 bases. V shed 4 bases and J 1 base; nucleotides not matched to a gene: 10. Germline V lookup: CDR1 SGHRS, CDR2 YFSETQ. This CDR3 is built from 17 residues. The CDR3 DNA reads TGCGCCAGCAGCGCCGGGACAGGGGCGTCCCTTAACTATGGCTACACCTTC. Encoded protein: CASSAGTGASLNYGYTF.

The chain couples TRBV6-4 to TRBJ2-1, with 11 bases fitting TRBD2. Germline trimming cut 7 bases from V and 2 bases from J; bases unmatched to any gene: 4. The CDR3 is made up of 15 amino acids. Per the germline V gene, CDR1 is MRHNA and CDR2 is SNTAGT. The CDR3 DNA follows: TGTGCCAGCAAGACTAGCGGGGACGCCTACAATGAGCAGTTCTTC. Encoded protein: CASKTSGDAYNEQFF.

This chain links TRBV9 with TRBJ2-1; perhaps TRBD1 as D (5 bases). Germline V gene data show CDR1 as SGDLS and CDR2 as YYNGEE. With 0 bases removed from V and 4 bases from J, the gap between germline ends came to 11 bases. CDR3 length: 15 residues. The CDR3 sequence is CASSVEVQGYNEQFF. The CDR3 bases are TGTGCCAGCAGCGTAGAGGTTCAGGGTTACAATGAGCAGTTCTTC.

This rearrangement joins TRBV25-1 to TRBJ2-1, with D unclear. This CDR3 has 13 amino acids. The V end lost 2 bases, the J end lost 6 bases, and 8 bases lay between the germline ends. Germline lookup yields CDR1 MGHDK and CDR2 SYGVNS. CDR3 sequence: CASSEVAINEQFF. Here the CDR3 DNA reads TGTGCCAGCAGTGAAGTCGCGATCAATGAGCAGTTCTTC.

V gene TRBV2 combines with J gene TRBJ2-3, with 12 nucleotides matching TRBD2. The germline gives CDR1 SNHLY, CDR2 FYNNEI. The V gene end was trimmed by 6 bases and the J gene end by 0 bases; junction bases not matched to a gene: 10. The CDR3 covers 18 residues. The CDR3 here is CASSRQGLAGGSTDTQYF. For the CDR3, the DNA is TGTGCCAGCAGCCGACAGGGACTAGCGGGCGGAAGCACAGATACGCAGTATTTT.

The V and J genes are TRBV6-1 and TRBJ1-5; D remains ambiguous. V was cut by 1 base and J by 4 bases, with 11 bases left in between. CDR1 MNHNS and CDR2 SASEGT come from the germline V gene. This CDR3 is built from 15 residues. The CDR3 loop reads CASSEGSTGNQPQHF. The CDR3 DNA reads as TGTGCCAGCAGTGAAGGTTCGACGGGAAATCAGCCCCAGCATTTT.

This rearrangement joins TRBV4-3 to TRBJ1-2, with 7 positions matching TRBD1. The CDR3 sequence is 15 residues long. Germline values: CDR1 LGHNA, CDR2 YSLEER. Trimming at V came to 1 base and at J to 2 bases, leaving 4 bases not matched to a gene. CDR3 residues: CASSQGRQGNYGYTF. CDR3 in DNA: TGCGCCAGCAGCCAAGGCAGACAGGGAAACTATGGCTACACCTTC.